Shown below are 29 T cell receptor beta chains from a single sample sequenced in a study of response to subunit inactivated influenza vaccine. A single record per CDR3 protein comes from TCRdb applying MiXCR to the RT-PCR reads. The repertoire consists of roughly 520,000 distinct CDR3 sequences, with approximately 24% occurring once and the leading ten covering less than 2.5%. This material consisted of CD4+ T cells sorted from PBMCs, taken about 5 days after vaccination. These receptor sequences come from a man aged 45-65 years who received an inactivated influenza vaccine.

This chain connects TRBV12-3 or TRBV12-4 to TRBJ2-7; TRBD1 matches at 7 bases. The CDR3 has 14 residues. V shed 6 bases and J 3 bases; nucleotides not matched to a gene: 8. CDR3 in amino acids: CASSPGQVGYEQYF. CDR3 bases: TGTGCCAGCAGCCCCGGACAGGTTGGCTACGAGCAGTACTTC.

The V and J genes are TRBV6-2 or TRBV6-3 and TRBJ2-1, with D tentatively TRBD2 (7 bases). Between the trimmed V and J ends, which lost 7 bases and 10 bases, there was a span of 17 bases. The CDR3 is 13 residues long. Per the germline V gene, CDR1 is MNHEY and CDR2 is SVGEGT. CDR3 sequence: CASNYGGRWEQFF. The DNA for the CDR3 is TGTGCCAGCAACTACGGGGGGCGTTGGGAGCAGTTCTTC.

The J gene is TRBJ2-1, the V gene TRBV10-3; TRBD2 aligns across 8 bases. With 6 bases clipped from V and 8 bases from J, the junction kept 6 bases outside the gene matches. The CDR3 totals 13 residues. CDR1 ENHRY and CDR2 SYGVKD come from the germline V gene. Here the CDR3 reads CAIRKAGVDEQFF. CDR3 bases: TGTGCCATCAGGAAAGCGGGAGTCGATGAGCAGTTCTTC.

The table lists this clonotype with a count of one. The CDR3 spells CASSQDFRSQTDTQYF. The DNA for the CDR3 is TGCGCCAGCAGCCAAGATTTTCGTTCCCAGACAGATACGCAGTATTTT. The chain has TRBV4-3 and TRBJ2-3; D not certain. Trimming took 0 bases from V and 3 from J, leaving 13 bases between them. The CDR3 sequence is 16 residues long. Per germline, CDR1 LGHNA and CDR2 YSLEER.

This sequence joins TRBV11-2 and TRBJ2-5; D might be TRBD2 (5 bases). CDR3 size: 14 residues. Trimming stripped 0 bases from V and 5 bases from J, with 10 bases between. Germline values: CDR1 SGHAT, CDR2 FQNNGV. Here the CDR3 reads CASSLDAGSETQYF. CDR3 coding DNA: TGTGCCAGCAGCTTAGATGCGGGTAGCGAGACCCAGTACTTC.

CDR3: CSARTSGDRYNEQFF. The CDR3 DNA sequence: TGCAGTGCTAGGACTAGCGGGGACAGATACAATGAGCAGTTCTTC. This chain connects TRBV20-1 to TRBJ2-1; 11 bases agree with TRBD2. The germline V gene has CDR1 DFQATT and CDR2 SNEGSKA (reference sequence). The CDR3 covers 15 residues. The junction had 5 bases not matched to a gene; V was cut back by 3 bases and J by 4 bases.

The chain employs TRBV7-8 and TRBJ2-6, with D tentatively TRBD2 (5 bases). With 2 bases removed from V and 4 bases from J, the gap between germline ends came to 12 bases. This CDR3 is 16 amino acids long. The germline CDR1 and CDR2 sequences are SGHVS and FQNEAQ. The CDR3 DNA reads TGTGCCAGCAGCTTACACCGGGGAACGGGGGCCAACGTCCTGACTTTC. Protein product: CASSLHRGTGANVLTF.

In its sample, this clonotype was seen many times. The CDR3 here is CASSRDTNTEAFF. The CDR3 DNA reads as TGTGCCAGCAGTCGGGACACGAACACTGAAGCTTTCTTT. The chain has TRBV7-2 and TRBJ1-1, with D possibly matching TRBD1 (6 bases). Germline V CDR1 and CDR2: SGHTA, FQGNSA. V lost 6 bases to trimming and J lost 1 base, with 9 bases between them. There are 13 residues in the CDR3.

This clonotype occurred many times. The CDR3: CASSLMGRLAGEYYTDTQYF. The CDR3 coding sequence is TGTGCCAGCAGCTTAATGGGGCGACTAGCGGGAGAGTATTACACTGATACGCAGTATTTT. The genes are TRBV11-2 and TRBJ2-3; 12 positions agree with TRBD2. In germline, CDR1 is SGHAT, CDR2 FQNNGV. This CDR3 region has 20 residues. V shed 2 bases, J shed 6 bases, and the junction held 18 bases outside the gene matches.

This clonotype was detected only a few times. The V and J genes are TRBV4-2 and TRBJ2-6; the D gene is possibly TRBD1 (6 bases). Germline-derived CDR1 and CDR2 are LGHNA and YNFKEQ. This CDR3 has 16 amino acids. V was cut by 5 bases and J by 1 base, with 12 bases left in between. CDR3: CASSSRQDSGANVLTF. CDR3 sequence (DNA): TGTGCCAGCAGCTCCCGACAGGATTCTGGGGCCAACGTCCTGACTTTC.

The rearrangement links TRBV20-1 to TRBJ1-5; 8 bases match TRBD1. V lost 3 bases, J lost 6 bases, and 4 bases stayed unmatched. There are 13 residues in the CDR3. Germline lookup yields CDR1 DFQATT and CDR2 SNEGSKA (reference sequence). The CDR3 protein is CSASQGAGQPQHF. The CDR3 nucleotides are TGCAGTGCTAGTCAGGGGGCAGGTCAGCCCCAGCATTTT.

The genes are TRBV7-9 and TRBJ2-7; no reliable D call. Germline CDR1 SEHNR, CDR2 FQNEAQ (reference sequence). Trimming cost V 3 bases and J 2 bases, with 11 bases left between them. CDR3 size: 14 residues. The CDR3 region has the DNA TGTGCCAGCAGCTTCGACGGAGCCACCTACGAGCAGTACTTC. This sequence encodes CASSFDGATYEQYF.

This clonotype has just a few counts. The gene calls are TRBV29-1 and TRBJ2-3; D might be TRBD1 or TRBD2, each matching 7 bases. V was trimmed by 8 bases and J by 5 bases, leaving 20 bases between them. The CDR3 has 14 residues. Germline loops: CDR1 SQVTM, CDR2 ANQGSEA. This chain's CDR3 is CSSRGGGEGDTQYF. Here the CDR3 DNA reads TGCAGCTCCAGGGGGGGGGGAGAAGGAGATACGCAGTATTTT.

CDR3 coding DNA: TGCGCCAGCAGCATGACAAATCGGAACTATGGCTACACCTTC. It translates to CASSMTNRNYGYTF. V is TRBV5-1 and J is TRBJ1-2; D gene ambiguous. Germline V lookup: CDR1 SGHRS, CDR2 YFSETQ. V lost 4 bases, J lost 2 bases, and 12 bases lay in between. The CDR3 consists of 14 residues.

The rearrangement uses TRBV20-1 and TRBJ2-5, with D perhaps TRBD2 (6 bases). The CDR3 runs to 13 residues. The germline gives CDR1 DFQATT, CDR2 SNEGSKA (reference sequence). V lost 6 bases and J 5 bases, leaving 16 bases between the germline ends. The CDR3 DNA is TGCAGTGCCCCTAGCGCCTCAGGGGAGACCCAGTACTTC. Its translation is CSAPSASGETQYF.

This clonotype was detected only a few times. The V gene is TRBV6-2 or TRBV6-3, the J gene TRBJ2-7; a weak D match, TRBD1 (6 bases). Germline CDR1 MNHEY, CDR2 SVGEGT. This CDR3 spans 15 amino acids. Between the trimmed V and J ends, which lost 4 bases and 0 bases, there was a span of 13 bases. CDR3 bases: TGTGCCAGCAGTTGGGACATCACGCGCTCCTACGAGCAGTACTTC. Translated, it gives CASSWDITRSYEQYF.

This clonotype occurred a few times. The CDR3 here is CSAPRTSGSYNEQFF. The CDR3 region has the DNA TGCAGTGCTCCTAGGACTAGCGGGAGCTACAATGAGCAGTTCTTC. This chain connects TRBV20-1 to TRBJ2-1, with TRBD2 matching 13 bases. The V gene's germline CDR1 is DFQATT and CDR2 SNEGSKA (reference sequence). J lost 3 bases, V lost 5 bases, and 4 bases had no gene match. The CDR3 is made up of 15 amino acids.

CDR3 loop: CSVGTRSSQFF. DNA of the CDR3: TGCAGCGTTGGGACTAGATCCTCGCAGTTCTTC. This chain uses TRBV29-1 with TRBJ2-1, with 7 bases fitting TRBD2. Germline loops: CDR1 SQVTM, CDR2 ANQGSEA. The length of the CDR3 is 11 residues. Losses at the gene ends were 4 bases for V and 12 bases for J; bases not matched to a gene: 6.

The genes are TRBV20-1 and TRBJ1-5; the D gene is possibly TRBD1 (5 bases). The CDR3 loop spans 12 amino acids. Trimming took off 2 bases at V and 5 bases at J, with 7 bases between the two ends. Germline assignment: CDR1 DFQATT and CDR2 SNEGSKA (reference sequence). The CDR3 sequence is CSARRGDQPQHF. In DNA, the CDR3 is TGCAGTGCTAGACGAGGGGATCAGCCCCAGCATTTT.

This chain uses TRBV14 with TRBJ1-3, with a tentative D call TRBD1 (5 bases). This CDR3 has 14 amino acids. V lost 4 bases and J 3 bases, leaving 10 bases between the germline ends. Germline V lookup: CDR1 SGHDN, CDR2 FVKESK. CDR3 amino acids: CASSLWGFGNTIYF. CDR3 DNA sequence: TGTGCCAGCAGCCTATGGGGGTTTGGAAACACCATATATTTT. Using reference TRBV14 and TRBJ1-3 for the parts outside the CDR3, the full variable domain is EAGVTQFPSHSVIEKGQTVTLRCDPISGHDNLYWYRRVMGKEIKFLLHFVKESKQDESGMPNNRFLAERTGGTYSTLKVQPAELEDSGVYFCASSLWGFGNTIYFGEGSWLTVV.

V usage is TRBV20-1 and J usage is TRBJ2-5, with D possibly being TRBD1 or TRBD2 (6 bases each). The CDR3 has 14 amino acids. Trimming removed 5 bases from V and 1 base from J, with 14 bases in between. Germline-derived CDR1 and CDR2 are DFQATT and SNEGSKA (reference sequence). The CDR3 loop reads CSALDRAGQETQYF. The CDR3, as DNA: TGCAGTGCTTTGGACAGAGCGGGCCAAGAGACCCAGTACTTC.

The rearrangement joins TRBV28 to TRBJ1-4; tentatively, D is TRBD1 (6 bases). The CDR3 is made up of 15 amino acids. V was pared by 5 bases and J by 3 bases, with 13 bases between. In germline, CDR1 is MDHEN, CDR2 SYDVKM. Here the CDR3 reads CASSTGTPANEKLFF. In DNA, the CDR3 is TGTGCCAGCAGTACCGGGACACCTGCTAATGAAAAACTGTTTTTT.

The chain carries TRBV20-1 and TRBJ2-7; 8 positions agree with TRBD1. Germline CDR1 and CDR2: DFQATT and SNEGSKA (reference sequence). The ends lost 5 bases at V and 5 bases at J; junction bases unmatched: 11. CDR3 size: 14 residues. CDR3 protein: CSAPGQGSGDEQYF. In nucleotides, the CDR3 is TGCAGTGCTCCCGGACAGGGATCGGGCGACGAGCAGTACTTC.

The chain carries TRBV27 and TRBJ2-7; 11 positions match TRBD2. The CDR3 covers 15 residues. Germline CDR1 reads MNHEY; CDR2 reads SMNVEV (reference sequence). J gave up 0 bases and V 5 bases, and 3 bases lay outside the gene matches. The CDR3 protein is CASSLTSGNSYEQYF. In DNA, the CDR3 is TGTGCCAGCAGTCTGACTAGCGGGAACTCCTACGAGCAGTACTTC.

This clonotype turned up a few times. The gene calls are TRBV2 and TRBJ2-1; 15 bases are a match to TRBD2. The CDR3 is made up of 19 amino acids. Germline V gene data show CDR1 as SNHLY and CDR2 as FYNNEI. V lost 6 bases and J lost 2; bases outside the gene matches: 11. In nucleotides, the CDR3 is TGTGCCAGCAGGAGGGGACTAGCGGGAGGCCCAAGCCCCTACAATGAGCAGTTCTTC. This sequence encodes CASRRGLAGGPSPYNEQFF.

This clonotype was found many times. CDR3 in amino acids: CSAKIRGLQETQYF. The CDR3 DNA follows: TGCAGTGCTAAGATTCGCGGGTTACAAGAGACCCAGTACTTC. The J gene is TRBJ2-5, the V gene TRBV20-1, with D tentatively TRBD2 (5 bases). V was cut by 4 bases and J by 2 bases, with 14 bases left in between. CDR1 and CDR2 from the germline V gene are DFQATT and SNEGSKA (reference sequence). This CDR3 is built from 14 residues.

This clonotype was observed a single time. The chain links TRBV4-1 to TRBJ2-7; 8 bases are shared with TRBD2. This CDR3 is 17 amino acids long. Germline values: CDR1 MGHRA, CDR2 YSYEKL. Germline trimming cut 3 bases from V and 1 base from J; bases unmatched to any gene: 11. This CDR3 reads CASSHGIGTRVSYEQYF. For the CDR3, the DNA is TGCGCCAGCAGCCATGGTATCGGGACTAGAGTTTCCTACGAGCAGTACTTC.

The chain recombines TRBV24-1 with TRBJ2-1; D call uncertain. Germline V lookup: CDR1 KGHDR, CDR2 SFDVKD. The CDR3 sequence is 13 residues long. Between the trimmed V and J ends, which lost 7 bases and 3 bases, there was a span of 9 bases. The CDR3 protein is CATRGKNYNEQFF. The CDR3 DNA sequence: TGTGCCACCAGGGGGAAAAACTACAATGAGCAGTTCTTC.

This clonotype was seen ten or more times. The rearrangement joins TRBV7-2 to TRBJ2-7; D unclear. Germline V lookup: CDR1 SGHTA, CDR2 FQGNSA. CDR3 size: 11 residues. V was pared by 5 bases and J by 2 bases, with 4 bases between. The CDR3 loop reads CASSAAYEQYF. In nucleotides, the CDR3 is TGTGCCAGCAGCGCAGCCTACGAGCAGTACTTC.